A single sample is the source of the 21 T cell receptor beta chains below, sequenced in a study of blood T cells in healthy people across ages. Through a sample-barcoded 5' primer and a J-beta primer mix, a second PCR was run for about 6 to 11 cycles. TCRdb fed the 5' RACE reads into MiXCR, producing one record per CDR3 protein. This repertoire shows about 830,000 distinct CDR3 sequences, 55% to 75% found once; its top ten account for roughly 22%. Sequenced material: blood. The source is a man younger than 45 in good health.

The J gene is TRBJ1-1, the V gene TRBV27; D not resolved. Trimming cost V 3 bases and J 8 bases, with 13 bases left between them. The CDR3 has 13 residues. CDR1 and CDR2 (germline): MNHEY, SMNVEV (reference sequence). The DNA for the CDR3 is TGTGCCAGCAGTTTTCTGGTAGTAGAGGAAGCTTTCTTT. This codes for CASSFLVVEEAFF.

This chain links TRBV5-4 with TRBJ1-1, with D possibly TRBD1 on 6 matching bases. The CDR3 loop spans 17 amino acids. CDR1 and CDR2 (germline): SGHNT, YYREEE (reference sequence). Trimming shortened V by 4 bases and J by 1 base, and 20 bases separated the two germline ends. For the CDR3, the DNA is TGTGCCAGCAGCAACGAACTCTTGGGGGCCCCGAACACTGAAGCTTTCTTT. This translates into CASSNELLGAPNTEAFF.

This clonotype appeared a few times. This rearrangement joins TRBV20-1 to TRBJ1-5; 8 nucleotides line up with TRBD1. The ends lost 2 bases at V and 4 bases at J; junction bases unmatched: 7. The CDR3 loop spans 15 amino acids. Germline assignment: CDR1 DFQATT and CDR2 SNEGSKA (reference sequence). The CDR3: CSARIRDRPNQPQHF. For the CDR3, the DNA is TGCAGTGCTAGAATCCGGGACAGGCCTAATCAGCCCCAGCATTTT.

The chain couples TRBV20-1 to TRBJ1-5; D possibly corresponds to TRBD1 (5 bases). Germline CDR1 is DFQATT and CDR2 is SNEGSKA (reference sequence). Trimming stripped 6 bases from V and 1 base from J, with 16 bases between. The CDR3 is 15 residues long. CDR3 loop: CSALDPGSSNQPQHF. The CDR3 DNA reads as TGCAGTGCCTTAGACCCAGGGTCAAGCAATCAGCCCCAGCATTTT.

This clonotype was counted between two and nine times. The chain employs TRBV7-9 and TRBJ2-1; D possibly corresponds to TRBD1 (6 bases). The CDR3 sequence is 17 residues long. Germline V gene data show CDR1 as SEHNR and CDR2 as FQNEAQ (reference sequence). V was trimmed by 6 bases and J by 7 bases, leaving 25 bases between them. The chain's CDR3 is CASSLLPGTGLHNEQFF. The CDR3 DNA follows: TGTGCCAGCAGTCTTTTACCTGGTACAGGGCTTCATAATGAGCAGTTCTTC.

This chain uses TRBV11-2 with TRBJ2-5; 12 nucleotides line up with TRBD2. The J call may be incorrect, as the DNA end agrees better with TRBJ2-7. In germline, CDR1 is SGHAT, CDR2 FQNNGV. The CDR3 length is 16 residues. This chain's CDR3 is CASSSMTSGRIYEQYF. The CDR3, as DNA: TGTGCCAGCAGCTCGATGACTAGCGGGAGAATCTACGAGCAGTACTTC.

This clonotype was observed at least ten times. The chain couples TRBV29-1 to TRBJ2-4, with D unclear. V was clipped by 2 bases and J by 1 base, with 12 bases between them. Germline lookup yields CDR1 SQVTM and CDR2 ANQGSEA. CDR3 size: 15 residues. The CDR3 nucleotides are TGCAGCGTTGAATCTGTAGGGAAGGCCAAAAACATTCAGTACTTC. It encodes CSVESVGKAKNIQYF.

This rearrangement joins TRBV27 to TRBJ2-5; 10 bases map to TRBD2. Germline CDR1 and CDR2: MNHEY and SMNVEV (reference sequence). The length of the CDR3 is 17 residues. V was clipped by 5 bases and J by 1 base; unmatched bases: 10. The CDR3 DNA reads TGTGCCAGCAGTCCCCGATATAGCGGGAGGTCCCAAGAGACCCAGTACTTC. Residues: CASSPRYSGRSQETQYF.

The chain combines TRBV6-5 with TRBJ2-2; possibly TRBD2 for D (5 bases). The germline CDR1 and CDR2 sequences are MNHEY and SVGAGI. This CDR3 has 12 residues. Trimming removed 2 bases from V and 8 bases from J, with 6 bases in between. The CDR3, as DNA: TGTGCCAGCAGTTACGGGAGAGGGGAGCTGTTTTTT. Translated, it gives CASSYGRGELFF.

This clonotype was counted between two and nine times. This sequence joins TRBV4-2 and TRBJ2-5; 8 bases line up with TRBD2. The junction had 5 bases not matched to a gene; V was cut back by 1 base and J by 4 bases. The CDR3 is made up of 15 amino acids. Germline V gene lookup returns CDR1 LGHNA and CDR2 YNFKEQ. For the CDR3, the DNA is TGTGCCAGCAGCCAAGGTGCGGGGGGCCGAGAGACCCAGTACTTC. This gives the protein CASSQGAGGRETQYF.

The chain carries TRBV6-5 and TRBJ2-3; D assignment may be TRBD1 or TRBD2 (5 bases each). The CDR3 runs 12 residues. V was clipped by 5 bases and J by 11 bases, with 14 bases between them. Germline loops: CDR1 MNHEY, CDR2 SVGAGI. CDR3 nucleotide sequence: TGTGCCAGCAGTCCAACTAGGGGCATGCAGTATTTT. It translates to CASSPTRGMQYF.

The chain links TRBV6-5 to TRBJ1-5, with D possibly matching TRBD1 (5 bases). In germline, CDR1 is MNHEY, CDR2 SVGAGI. Trimming pared 5 bases from V and 7 bases from J, leaving 15 bases between. The CDR3 sequence is 14 residues long. The CDR3 bases are TGTGCCAGCAGTCCACATGGGGGTGTACAGCCCCAGCATTTT. It is translated as CASSPHGGVQPQHF.

CDR3 DNA: TGTGCCAGCAGCGGGGACACCGCACTGGAGACCCAGTACTTC. Its protein product is CASSGDTALETQYF. The V call is TRBV2, the J call TRBJ2-5; D possibly corresponds to TRBD1 (6 bases). The CDR3 spans 14 residues. Trimming took 6 bases from V and 5 from J, leaving 16 bases between them. From germline, CDR1 is SNHLY and CDR2 FYNNEI.

This clonotype appeared many times. The chain is built from TRBV3-1 and TRBJ2-7; no reliable D call. The CDR3 consists of 12 residues. Per the germline V gene, CDR1 is LGHDT and CDR2 is YNNKEL (reference sequence). With 4 bases removed from V and 3 bases from J, the gap between germline ends came to 7 bases. CDR3 coding DNA: TGTGCCAGCAGCCGAGGTAGCTACGAGCAGTACTTC. It translates to CASSRGSYEQYF.

Only a few counts were recorded for this clonotype. This chain links TRBV27 with TRBJ2-1, with D perhaps matching TRBD1 (5 bases). Germline-derived CDR1 and CDR2 are MNHEY and SMNVEV (reference sequence). CDR3 length: 14 amino acids. Deletions cut 7 bases from V and 9 bases from J, with 19 bases between. The CDR3 here is CASTRWVQDAEQFF. The CDR3 nucleotides are TGTGCCAGCACAAGGTGGGTACAGGATGCTGAGCAGTTCTTC.

This clonotype was detected a few times. V usage is TRBV10-3 and J usage is TRBJ1-5, with unresolved D. Germline CDR1 and CDR2: ENHRY and SYGVKD. The CDR3 is 13 amino acids. V dropped 8 bases and J dropped 0 bases, with 8 bases sitting between them. The CDR3 DNA reads TGTGCCATCGCGTTGGATAGCAATCAGCCCCAGCATTTT. Its protein is CAIALDSNQPQHF.

The chain couples TRBV20-1 to TRBJ2-1, with D tentatively TRBD2 (7 bases). Germline V gives CDR1 DFQATT, CDR2 SNEGSKA (reference sequence). There are 13 residues in the CDR3. CDR3 bases: TGCAGCCAGAAGCGGGACATCCGCAATGAGCAGTTCTTC. Residues: CSQKRDIRNEQFF.

The chain uses TRBV20-1 and TRBJ2-1, with TRBD1 identical over 7 bases. Germline values: CDR1 DFQATT, CDR2 SNEGSKA (reference sequence). This CDR3 has 18 residues. V gave up 3 bases and J gave up 4 bases; unmatched junction bases: 18. For the CDR3, the DNA is TGCAGTGCTAGTCCTATAAGAGAGACAGGGTCACCATACAATGAGCAGTTCTTC. The encoded protein is CSASPIRETGSPYNEQFF.

The chain couples TRBV13 to TRBJ2-2, with TRBD2 matching 9 bases. This CDR3 contains 17 residues. Germline loops: CDR1 PRHDT, CDR2 FYEKMQ (reference sequence). The V and J ends lost 2 bases and 4 bases, in that order; junction bases with no gene match: 8. The CDR3 region is CASSLLGSGSSTGELFF. The CDR3 coding sequence is TGTGCCAGCAGCTTATTAGGTAGCGGGAGTAGCACCGGGGAGCTGTTTTTT.

This clonotype was counted once. The J gene is TRBJ2-5, the V gene TRBV5-1, with 9 bases lining up with TRBD2. CDR1 is SGHRS, CDR2 YFSETQ, per germline. CDR3 length: 17 amino acids. The J segment lost 3 bases and the V segment lost 3 bases, leaving 12 bases of the junction unmatched. In DNA, the CDR3 is TGCGCCAGCAGCTACCCTCTCAAGGGCGGGGGGGAAGAGACCCAGTACTTC. Amino acids: CASSYPLKGGGEETQYF.

This clonotype showed up just a few times. The rearrangement uses TRBV29-1 and TRBJ2-5; D is unresolved. V lost 5 bases to trimming and J lost 1 base, with 17 bases between them. The length of the CDR3 is 15 residues. CDR1 is SQVTM, CDR2 ANQGSEA, per germline. Written as DNA, the CDR3 is TGCAGCGTTATTGACCCGGACGGTCGCCAAGAGACCCAGTACTTC. Translating it yields CSVIDPDGRQETQYF.